This T cell receptor (beta chain) was identified in a study of OX40 agonist ivuxolimab in advanced cancers. Study observations and caveats: Low normalized T-cell clonal expansion was also seen in some nonresponders. The mean number of expanded clones was higher in CD8+ T cells than in CD4+.

Assay used: immunoSEQ multiplex PCR; TCRdb lists only in-frame clones, some missing. Counted here are tens of thousands of clones, 91% occurring once; the ten biggest clones make up around 2%. The CDR3 length is 13 residues. The V gene end was trimmed by 5 bases and the J gene end by 7 bases; junction bases not matched to a gene: 5. Per the germline V gene, CDR1 is GTSNPN and CDR2 is SVGIG (reference sequence). As regards this clone: What it binds is not known.

The TCR originated in an adult with an advanced solid tumor such as melanoma, head and neck, liver or kidney cancer. The chain has TRBV30 and TRBJ1-4; 9 bases are a match to TRBD1. The input for sequencing was CD4+ or CD8+ T cells sorted from blood, taken in a trial of the OX40 agonist ivuxolimab. The CDR3 spells CAWSGQGGEKLFF. The CDR3 bases are TGTGCCTGGTCGGGACAGGGCGGTGAAAAACTGTTTTTT.